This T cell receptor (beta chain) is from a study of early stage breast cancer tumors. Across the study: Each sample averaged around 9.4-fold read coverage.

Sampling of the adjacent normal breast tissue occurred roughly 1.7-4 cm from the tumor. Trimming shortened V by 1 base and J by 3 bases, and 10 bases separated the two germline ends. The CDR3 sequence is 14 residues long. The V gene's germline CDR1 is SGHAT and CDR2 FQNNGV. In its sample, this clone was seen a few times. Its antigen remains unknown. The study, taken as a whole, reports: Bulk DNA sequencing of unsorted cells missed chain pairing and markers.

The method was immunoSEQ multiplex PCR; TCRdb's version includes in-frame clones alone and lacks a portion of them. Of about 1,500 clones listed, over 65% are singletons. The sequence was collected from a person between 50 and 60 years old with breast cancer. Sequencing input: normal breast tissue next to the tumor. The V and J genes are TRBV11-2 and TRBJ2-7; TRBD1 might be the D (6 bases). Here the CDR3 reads CASSLGTGYYEQYF. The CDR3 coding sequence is TGTGCCAGCAGCTTAGGAACAGGGTACTACGAGCAGTACTTC.